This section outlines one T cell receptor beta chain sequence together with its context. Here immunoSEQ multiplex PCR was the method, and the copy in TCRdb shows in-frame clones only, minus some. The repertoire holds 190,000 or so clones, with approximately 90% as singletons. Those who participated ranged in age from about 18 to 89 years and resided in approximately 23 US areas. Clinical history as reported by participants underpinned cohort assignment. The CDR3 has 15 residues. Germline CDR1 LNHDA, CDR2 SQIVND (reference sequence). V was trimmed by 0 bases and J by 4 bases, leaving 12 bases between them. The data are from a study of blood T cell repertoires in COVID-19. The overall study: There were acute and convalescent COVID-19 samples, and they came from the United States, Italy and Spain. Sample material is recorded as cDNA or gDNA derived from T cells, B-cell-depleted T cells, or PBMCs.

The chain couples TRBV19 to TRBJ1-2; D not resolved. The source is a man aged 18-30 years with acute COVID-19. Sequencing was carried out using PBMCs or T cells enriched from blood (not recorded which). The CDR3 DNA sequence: TGTGCCAGTAGTATAGATTTGCGGCAGATCTATGGCTACACCTTC. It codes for CASSIDLRQIYGYTF.